This T cell receptor beta chain is drawn from a study of shared clonotypes between healthy human individuals. Study background: CD8 memory received one plate per donor, CD8 naive two, CD4 memory three and CD4 naive three.

The repertoire was sequenced with immunoSEQ multiplex PCR; TCRdb's copy has only in-frame clones and lacks some. The data contain around 510,000 clones, 90% to 96% of them singletons. Germline values: CDR1 MGHRA, CDR2 YSYEKL. After removal of 3 bases from V and 2 bases from J, the junction contained 6 bases not matched to a gene. This CDR3 contains 16 residues. This TCR was sampled from a woman between 25 and 40 years old in good health. Sequenced: naive CD4+ T cells sorted from blood. Subset noted: CD45RA+ positively selected. This rearrangement joins TRBV4-1 to TRBJ2-5; 10 bases fit TRBD2. The CDR3 DNA reads TGCGCCAGCAGCCAGGTCGGACTAGCGGTTCAAGAGACCCAGTACTTC. This sequence encodes CASSQVGLAVQETQYF.